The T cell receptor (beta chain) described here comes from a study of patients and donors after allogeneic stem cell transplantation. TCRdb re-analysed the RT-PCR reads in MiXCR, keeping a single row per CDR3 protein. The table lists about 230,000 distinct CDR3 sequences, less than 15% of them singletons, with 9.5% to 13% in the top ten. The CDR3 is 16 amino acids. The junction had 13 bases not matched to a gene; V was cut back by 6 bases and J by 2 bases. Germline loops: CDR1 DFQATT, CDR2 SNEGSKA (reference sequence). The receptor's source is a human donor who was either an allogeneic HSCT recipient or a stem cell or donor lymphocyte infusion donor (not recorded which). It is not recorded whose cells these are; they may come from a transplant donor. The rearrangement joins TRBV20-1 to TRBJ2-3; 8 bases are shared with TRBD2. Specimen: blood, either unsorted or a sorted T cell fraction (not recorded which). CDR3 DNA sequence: TGCAGTGCCCCGTCCCATCTAGCGGGTCCCACAGATACGCAGTATTTT. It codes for CSAPSHLAGPTDTQYF.